The present T cell receptor (beta chain) was sequenced within a study of patients and donors after allogeneic stem cell transplantation. TCRdb redid the calling of the RT-PCR reads with MiXCR, one entry per CDR3 protein. The sample includes about 70,000 distinct CDR3 sequences, about 26% of them seen just once. The CDR3 consists of 14 residues. Germline CDR1 SEHNR, CDR2 FQNEAQ (reference sequence). V shed 3 bases and J shed 0 bases, with 9 bases lying between them. The source material was blood, either unsorted or a sorted T cell fraction (not recorded which). This TCR derives from a human donor who was either an allogeneic HSCT recipient or a stem cell or donor lymphocyte infusion donor (not recorded which). It is not recorded whose cells these are; they may come from a transplant donor. The chain uses TRBV7-9 and TRBJ2-7; D not certain. This CDR3 reads CASSLGRLSYEQYF. Here the CDR3 DNA reads TGTGCCAGCAGCTTGGGCAGGCTCTCCTACGAGCAGTACTTC.